The TCR beta chain under discussion was sequenced for a study of blood T cell repertoires in COVID-19. Study in general: T cells, B-cell-depleted T cells, or PBMCs provided the cDNA or gDNA that served as material.

Per the original data handling: Counts of nucleated cells, estimated from reference gene primer amplification, were obtained. Generated by immunoSEQ multiplex PCR, the TCRdb table keeps only in-frame clones and is missing some. D and trimming were read from the DNA, whereas the V and J calls and clone size are those reported in that table. In the table there are 250,000 to 300,000 clones, 85% to 90% of which are singletons. There are 16 residues in the CDR3. The junction had 11 bases not matched to a gene; V was cut back by 4 bases and J by 3 bases. The germline V gene has CDR1 MNHEY and CDR2 SVGAGI.

This chain joins TRBV6-5 and TRBJ1-2; 7 bases match TRBD1. The receptor comes from a woman in her twenties or thirties with COVID-19, enrolled during active disease. What was sequenced was peripheral blood. The CDR3 DNA follows: TGTGCCAGCAGTTTCCAGACAGGGACCTTTCACTATGGCTACACCTTC. Translating it yields CASSFQTGTFHYGYTF.